This T cell receptor beta chain was recorded in a study of T cell changes during pregnancy in multiple sclerosis. CDR1 and CDR2 (germline): LGHNA, YNFKEQ. CDR3 length: 14 residues. V was pared by 7 bases and J by 3 bases, with 3 bases of the junction left unmatched. Libraries were prepared by immunoSEQ multiplex PCR; TCRdb keeps only in-frame clonotypes and omits some of them. The table has roughly 58,000 clones, around 94% seen once. The material sequenced was CD8+ T cells from peripheral blood mononuclear cells, taken in the third trimester of pregnancy. V is TRBV4-2 and J is TRBJ2-1; 10 bases agree with TRBD2. This clonotype was sampled from a female donor with multiple sclerosis, enrolled in a pregnancy study. The CDR3 nucleotides are TGTGCCAGCACTTCTAGCGGGAGCTACAATGAGCAGTTCTTC. Its protein product is CASTSSGSYNEQFF.